Each of the 20 T cell receptor beta chains below was sequenced from the same sample in a study of blood T cells in healthy people across ages. A second PCR, run for roughly 7 to 11 cycles, used a sample-barcoded 5' primer plus a J-beta primer mix. TCRdb processed the 5' RACE reads anew with MiXCR; each CDR3 protein has one entry. The top ten hold 23% of the sample, which has 1.8 million or so distinct CDR3 sequences, about 39% seen once. Material for sequencing was blood. All receptors come from a human donor in good health.

There are a few counts of this clonotype. This chain joins TRBV29-1 and TRBJ1-1; D not resolved. Germline-derived CDR1 and CDR2 are SQVTM and ANQGSEA. The CDR3 runs 10 residues. V lost 7 bases to trimming and J lost 4 bases, with 7 bases between them. The CDR3 DNA follows: TGCAGCGCTGGGTCCACTGAAGCTTTCTTT. Translation gives CSAGSTEAFF.

In the case of this clonotype: An end of the junction does not agree with germline; a read error may underlie this. The chain links TRBV19 to TRBJ2-4, with TRBD1 matching 7 bases. The DNA end lines up better with TRBJ2-7; the J call may be wrong. Per germline, CDR1 LNHDA and CDR2 SQIVND (reference sequence). The CDR3 sequence is 16 residues long. Here the CDR3 reads CASSIHWDSYSCEQYF. The CDR3 DNA reads TGTGCCAGTAGCATCCACTGGGACAGCTACTCCTGCGAGCAGTACTTC.

The chain recombines TRBV4-2 with TRBJ2-1; the D gene could be TRBD1 or TRBD2 (6 bases each). The CDR3 contains 16 residues. Trimming pared 0 bases from V and 4 bases from J, leaving 13 bases between. Germline CDR1 and CDR2: LGHNA and YNFKEQ. This CDR3 is CASSQESGAWYNEQFF. DNA for the CDR3: TGTGCCAGCAGCCAAGAATCGGGGGCCTGGTACAATGAGCAGTTCTTC.

About this clonotype itself: A much larger clone lies a single base off, so this may be a read error. V gene TRBV7-3 combines with J gene TRBJ1-2, with a weak D call TRBD1 (5 bases). Germline V gives CDR1 SGHTA, CDR2 FQGTGA. CDR3 length: 13 amino acids. CDR3 protein: CTSSPDTRYGYTF. The CDR3 coding sequence is TGTACCAGCAGCCCGGACACCCGCTATGGCTACACCTTC.

This clonotype was observed many times. The chain uses TRBV29-1 and TRBJ2-5; 7 nucleotides align to TRBD2. The CDR3 sequence is 12 residues long. Germline CDR1 is SQVTM and CDR2 is ANQGSEA. Losses at the gene ends were 8 bases for V and 4 bases for J; bases not matched to a gene: 7. CDR3: CSMATSLETQYF. The CDR3 nucleotides read TGCAGCATGGCGACTAGCTTAGAGACCCAGTACTTC.

This clonotype was found a few times. The chain is built from TRBV20-1 and TRBJ2-1; D call uncertain. There are 13 residues in the CDR3. CDR1 DFQATT and CDR2 SNEGSKA come from the germline V gene (reference sequence). V shed 2 bases and J shed 9 bases, with 14 bases lying between them. DNA of the CDR3: TGCAGTGCTAGATCTGGTCCCAGTACTGAGCAGTTCTTC. It codes for CSARSGPSTEQFF.

This clonotype has ten or more counts. The chain has TRBV3-1 and TRBJ2-7; the D is unclear. Germline CDR1 LGHDT, CDR2 YNNKEL (reference sequence). This CDR3 contains 14 residues. V shed 4 bases and J shed 1 base, with 11 bases lying between them. As DNA, the CDR3 is TGTGCCAGCAGCCTCCCTGGAACGTCCTACGAGCAGTACTTC. Its translation is CASSLPGTSYEQYF.

This clonotype was picked up a small number of times. The chain links TRBV25-1 to TRBJ2-1; no definite D call. This CDR3 is 13 amino acids long. V shed 6 bases and J shed 5 bases, with 11 bases lying between them. Germline loops: CDR1 MGHDK, CDR2 SYGVNS. The CDR3 region is CASSQNRDNEQFF. CDR3 sequence (DNA): TGTGCCAGCAGCCAAAACCGGGACAATGAGCAGTTCTTC.

The chain recombines TRBV7-6 with TRBJ1-1; D is perhaps TRBD1 (6 bases). V shed 10 bases and J shed 4 bases, with 22 bases lying between them. Germline V lookup: CDR1 SGHVS, CDR2 FNYEAQ. The CDR3 has 15 residues. The chain's CDR3 is CAIFPSVGGGTEAFF. DNA for the CDR3: TGTGCCATTTTCCCCTCCGTAGGAGGGGGCACTGAAGCTTTCTTT.

This clonotype has more than one count but fewer than ten. The chain uses TRBV25-1 and TRBJ1-2; TRBD1 is a possible D gene (6 bases). The germline V and J ends were trimmed by 3 bases and 3 bases, with 8 bases remaining between them. CDR1 is MGHDK and CDR2 is SYGVNS in the germline V gene. The CDR3 runs 13 residues. CDR3 region: CASSDRGYYGYTF. As DNA, the CDR3 is TGTGCCAGCAGTGACAGGGGATACTATGGCTACACCTTC.

This clonotype came up a few times. This chain connects TRBV18 to TRBJ2-7; D unclear. CDR1 and CDR2 (germline): KGHSH, LQKENI. The CDR3 is made up of 14 amino acids. V was pared by 0 bases and J by 5 bases, with 11 bases between. The CDR3 is CASSPPSRADEQYF. The CDR3 bases are TGTGCCAGCTCACCACCCTCCCGAGCAGACGAGCAGTACTTC. The full variable domain, with the rest looked up from reference TRBV18 and TRBJ2-7, is NAGVMQNPRHLVRRRGQEARLRCSPMKGHSHVYWYRQLPEEGLKFMVYLQKENIIDESGMPKERFSAEFPKEGPSILRIQQVVRGDSAAYFCASSPPSRADEQYFGPGTRLTVT.

This clonotype showed up just a few times. The rearrangement uses TRBV29-1 and TRBJ2-1, with 10 bases lining up with TRBD2. This CDR3 is built from 13 residues. Germline assignment: CDR1 SQVTM and CDR2 ANQGSEA. The V and J ends lost 4 bases and 10 bases, in that order; junction bases with no gene match: 7. The chain's CDR3 is CSVVAGGDGEQFF. The CDR3 DNA is TGCAGCGTTGTAGCGGGGGGAGACGGGGAGCAGTTCTTC.

This chain joins TRBV10-3 and TRBJ2-7; D might be TRBD1 (6 bases). This CDR3 spans 14 amino acids. V was pared by 2 bases and J by 2 bases, with 10 bases between. Germline V CDR1 and CDR2: ENHRY, SYGVKD. CDR3 DNA: TGTGCCATCAGTGAGGGGAGACAGGCCTACGAGCAGTACTTC. Encoded protein: CAISEGRQAYEQYF.

This clonotype was picked up one time. V gene TRBV15 combines with J gene TRBJ1-5; 8 bases match TRBD1. V shed 5 bases, J shed 5 bases, and the junction held 8 bases outside the gene matches. The germline gives CDR1 LNHNV, CDR2 YYDKDF (reference sequence). The CDR3 is made up of 15 amino acids. DNA of the CDR3: TGTGCCACCAGCCCGGACAGGGTAGGTCATCAGCCCCAGCATTTT. It is translated as CATSPDRVGHQPQHF.

The genes are TRBV20-1 and TRBJ1-5; unclear D gene. Germline V gene sequence: CDR1 DFQATT, CDR2 SNEGSKA (reference sequence). There are 16 residues in the CDR3. The ends were cut back, 0 bases at V and 1 base at J, with 13 bases in the middle. CDR3 DNA: TGCAGTGCTAGAGACCCGTTGTTGGGGAGCAATCAGCCCCAGCATTTT. It yields the protein CSARDPLLGSNQPQHF.

This clonotype was observed a few times. The chain couples TRBV5-1 to TRBJ2-4; tentatively, D is TRBD1 (6 bases). The J call may be mistaken, given a closer DNA end match to TRBJ2-7. This CDR3 is 15 amino acids long. Germline assignment: CDR1 SGHRS and CDR2 YFSETQ. CDR3 in amino acids: CASSQATGFEYEQYF. The CDR3 nucleotides are TGCGCCAGCAGCCAAGCTACAGGGTTTGAGTACGAGCAGTACTTC.

The V and J genes are TRBV7-2 and TRBJ2-6; D is possibly TRBD2 (6 bases). This CDR3 contains 16 residues. CDR1 and CDR2 from the germline V gene are SGHTA and FQGNSA. V was trimmed by 8 bases and J by 0 bases, leaving 14 bases between them. CDR3 in amino acids: CASPPDGSSGANVLTF. The CDR3 coding sequence is TGTGCCAGCCCCCCGGACGGGAGCTCTGGGGCCAACGTCCTGACTTTC.

Remarks on this clonotype: A much bigger clone sits one base away, suggesting this may be a read error. This chain joins TRBV7-2 and TRBJ2-7; the D is unclear. V was cut by 2 bases and J by 3 bases, with 8 bases left in between. The germline V gene encodes CDR1 SGHTA and CDR2 FQGNSA. The CDR3 has 13 amino acids. The CDR3 sequence: CASSLWASYEQYF. CDR3 nucleotide sequence: TGTGCCAGCAGCTTATGGGCCAGCTACGAGCAGTACTTC.

In DNA, the CDR3 is TGTGCCAGCAGGGGACAGGTCCGCACAGATACGCAGTATTTT. It translates to CASRGQVRTDTQYF. The chain recombines TRBV2 with TRBJ2-3; 8 positions agree with TRBD1. The CDR3 sequence is 14 residues long. Germline V lookup: CDR1 SNHLY, CDR2 FYNNEI. Trimming at V came to 6 bases and at J to 1 base, leaving 3 bases not matched to a gene.

This clonotype was seen many times. This chain connects TRBV7-8 to TRBJ2-7; TRBD1 aligns across 10 bases. This CDR3 contains 16 residues. V lost 7 bases and J lost 2; bases outside the gene matches: 11. CDR1 and CDR2 (germline): SGHVS, FQNEAQ. In DNA, the CDR3 is TGTGCCAGCACACAATTGGCAGGACAGGGGGCCTACGAGCAGTACTTC. Translated: CASTQLAGQGAYEQYF.